This is a list of T cell receptor beta chains from one sample in a study of blood T cells in healthy people across ages. TCRdb independently ran MiXCR on the 5' RACE reads; one entry per CDR3 protein. The sample has hundreds of thousands of distinct CDR3 sequences; roughly 44% are singletons. The sequenced sample was blood. These receptors were obtained from a man aged 55-75 years in good health. Both conserved end residues are part of each CDR3.

>TRBV7-9|TRBJ2-1
CASSNSGSEQFF
>TRBV27|TRBJ1-6
CASSHDLVNLNSPLHF
>TRBV18|TRBJ2-1
CASSPGQDPSYNEQFF
>TRBV7-8|TRBJ2-5
CASSPSSRGALHQETQYF
>TRBV20-1|TRBJ2-4
CSARAALASGLEAKNIQYF
>TRBV2|TRBJ2-7
CASRGGRNYEQYF
>TRBV20-1|TRBJ2-5
CSARLLGQGEETQYF
>TRBV4-3|TRBJ1-5
CASRRVPQHF
>TRBV4-1|TRBJ2-3
CASSQQHRWTSTDTQYF
>TRBV30|TRBJ2-7
CACSPSDYEQYF
>TRBV21-1|TRBJ2-7
CASSKDRPQTYEQYF
>TRBV4-3|TRBJ1-2
CASSQDRGGASYSYGYTF
>TRBV20-1|TRBJ2-4
CSATTGLAKNIQYF
>TRBV20-1|TRBJ2-3
CSARKPSGITDTQYF
>TRBV12-3/TRBV12-4|TRBJ2-7
CASSLKIGSTYEQYF
>TRBV3-1|TRBJ1-5
CASGEGNQPQHF
>TRBV27|TRBJ2-7
CASSTWSGYEQYF
>TRBV15|TRBJ2-5
CATSKTSVNQETQYF
>TRBV20-1|TRBJ2-1
CSARGSGGTSEQFF
>TRBV7-2|TRBJ1-2
CASSLGGPQFGYTF
>TRBV11-2|TRBJ2-7
CASSLVQGTEQYF
>TRBV15|TRBJ2-3
CATSILDRDTDTQYF
>TRBV5-1|-
CASSVASAETQYF
>TRBV4-3|-
CASSQPGGREVERYEQYF
>TRBV6-6|TRBJ2-1
CASSQRWSSYNEQFF
>TRBV5-5|TRBJ2-7
CASSAPGQGVYEQYF
>TRBV19|TRBJ2-7
CASSRTHTASEQYF
>TRBV5-6|TRBJ2-5
CASSLDLVTQYF
>TRBV29-1|TRBJ2-7
CSVATRYSYEQYF
>TRBV6-2/TRBV6-3|TRBJ2-1
CASRNTGGSYNEQFF
>TRBV7-9|TRBJ2-7
CASIGGGRDKQYF
>TRBV10-3|TRBJ2-3
CAIRSGTSTDTQYF
>TRBV20-1|TRBJ2-7
CSAIKTGYSYEQYF
>TRBV11-2|TRBJ2-4
CASSLGEGTQNIQYF
>TRBV20-1|TRBJ2-5
CSARDQGQGGETQYF
>TRBV12-3/TRBV12-4|TRBJ1-2
CASSWDNWRGYTF
>TRBV5-6|TRBJ2-5
CASSLGTWQETQYF
>TRBV27|TRBJ1-1
CASSPWTNMNTEAFF
>TRBV20-1|TRBJ2-3
CSAPGSGGPTSTDTQYF
>TRBV13|TRBJ2-2
CASGLAGPNTGELFF
>TRBV4-1|TRBJ2-3
CASSLRVSVGDTQYF
>TRBV5-6|TRBJ1-1
CASSSQGRNAEAFF
>TRBV29-1|TRBJ2-2
CSQRGATGELFF
>TRBV6-2/TRBV6-3|TRBJ1-3
CASKNFLATSGNTIYF
>TRBV24-1|TRBJ2-5
CATSADGQETQYF
>TRBV7-9|TRBJ1-2
CASSPAGQSAGYTF
>TRBV5-1|TRBJ2-4
CASSLDGDRTAKNIQYF
>TRBV9|-
CASSDPRTPNREETQYF
>TRBV10-3|-
CAISRTGTSRGDEQYF
>TRBV2|-
CASSGRGRYEQYF